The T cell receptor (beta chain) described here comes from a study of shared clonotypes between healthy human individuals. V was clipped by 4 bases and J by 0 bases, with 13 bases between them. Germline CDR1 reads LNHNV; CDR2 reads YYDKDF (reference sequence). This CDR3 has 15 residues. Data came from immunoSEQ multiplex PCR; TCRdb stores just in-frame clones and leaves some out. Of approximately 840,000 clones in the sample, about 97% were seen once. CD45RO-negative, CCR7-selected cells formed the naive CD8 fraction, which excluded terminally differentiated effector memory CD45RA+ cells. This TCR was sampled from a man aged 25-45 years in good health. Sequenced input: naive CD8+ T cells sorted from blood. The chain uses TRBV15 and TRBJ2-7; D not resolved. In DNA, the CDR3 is TGTGCCACCAGCACCTTGGACGGCAACTCCTACGAGCAGTACTTC. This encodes CATSTLDGNSYEQYF.